These T cell receptor beta chains were read from a single sample in a study of blood T cell repertoires in COVID-19. Libraries were prepared by immunoSEQ multiplex PCR; TCRdb keeps only in-frame clonotypes and omits some of them. The data contain about 110,000 clones, 80% to 85% of them singletons. The sample taken for sequencing was peripheral blood. Every receptor here comes from an older man with acute or convalescent COVID-19. Each CDR3 is given with its conserved first and last residue. D genes are given only for firm matches. For some rows the clone size is stated as once, few or many, or as a class when expanded; others skip it.

clone_size,cdr3_length,v_call,j_call,d_call,cdr3_aa,cdr3_nt
NA,17,TRBV11-2,TRBJ1-1,TRBD1,CASSLRVQGTGNTEAFF,TGTGCCAGCAGCTTAAGGGTGCAAGGGACAGGGAACACTGAAGCTTTCTTT
few,16,TRBV2,TRBJ2-3,NA,CASSEAWGPGTDTQYF,TGTGCCAGCAGTGAAGCTTGGGGGCCGGGCACAGATACGCAGTATTTT
NA,14,TRBV6-5,TRBJ1-6,NA,CARFRDSYNSPLHF,TGTGCCAGATTCCGGGACTCCTATAATTCACCCCTCCACTTT
NA,15,TRBV6-1,TRBJ2-5,NA,CASSEGPGQQETQYF,TGTGCCAGCAGTGAAGGCCCGGGACAACAAGAGACCCAGTACTTC
NA,12,TRBV7-9,TRBJ2-5,NA,CASTGDVETQYF,TGTGCCAGCACAGGGGATGTGGAGACCCAGTACTTC
NA,13,TRBV6-6,TRBJ2-1,TRBD1,CAGRQGLYNEQFF,TGTGCCGGTCGACAGGGGCTGTACAATGAGCAGTTCTTC
few,14,TRBV11-2,TRBJ2-1,NA,CASSSGTLMNEQFF,TGTGCCAGCAGCTCAGGGACTCTAATGAATGAGCAGTTCTTC
NA,14,TRBV10-3,TRBJ2-1,TRBD2,CAIAGTSGGDEQFF,TGTGCCATCGCCGGGACTAGCGGGGGCGATGAGCAGTTCTTC
NA,16,TRBV18,TRBJ2-1,TRBD2,CASSPGTASGGTEQFF,TGTGCCAGCTCACCAGGGACTGCTAGCGGGGGGACTGAGCAGTTCTTC
NA,14,TRBV6-2/TRBV6-3,TRBJ2-7,NA,CASSWTQRVYEQYF,TGTGCCAGCAGTTGGACTCAACGGGTGTACGAGCAGTACTTC
NA,14,TRBV19,TRBJ2-5,NA,CASSIPGAGETQYF,TGTGCCAGTAGTATTCCCGGAGCCGGGGAGACCCAGTACTTC
NA,15,TRBV18,TRBJ1-5,NA,CASSGSDSFHQPQHF,TGTGCCAGCTCAGGGTCGGACAGTTTCCATCAGCCCCAGCATTTT
NA,17,TRBV28,TRBJ2-6,NA,CASGSVQVFSGANVLTF,TGTGCCAGCGGCTCGGTGCAGGTCTTCTCTGGGGCCAACGTCCTGACTTTC
NA,15,TRBV6-1,TRBJ2-5,NA,CASSEDGVGAETQYF,TGTGCCAGCAGTGAAGACGGGGTAGGAGCGGAGACCCAGTACTTC
NA,15,TRBV9,TRBJ1-3,NA,CASSVGQVSGNTIYF,TGTGCCAGCAGCGTAGGACAGGTCTCTGGAAACACCATATATTTT
NA,13,TRBV19,TRBJ2-1,NA,CASRDDRNNEQFF,TGTGCCAGTAGAGATGACAGGAACAATGAGCAGTTCTTC
NA,19,TRBV7-2,TRBJ2-7,TRBD1,CASSLTALPRDRGAYEQYF,TGTGCCAGCAGCTTAACCGCACTTCCCCGGGACAGGGGGGCCTACGAGCAGTACTTC
NA,15,TRBV11-2,TRBJ1-1,NA,CASSLGEGWDTEAFF,TGTGCCAGCAGCTTAGGGGAGGGGTGGGACACTGAAGCTTTCTTT
once,16,TRBV4-3,TRBJ2-3,NA,CASSHERGGGTDTQYF,TGCGCCAGCAGCCACGAGAGAGGGGGGGGCACAGATACGCAGTATTTT
NA,15,TRBV27,TRBJ2-2,TRBD1,CASSLSGTDTGELFF,TGTGCCAGCAGTCTGTCCGGGACAGACACCGGGGAGCTGTTTTTT
NA,13,TRBV7-9,TRBJ1-1,NA,CASTEGGRAEAFF,TGTGCCAGCACCGAAGGGGGGAGGGCTGAAGCTTTCTTT
NA,14,TRBV10-3,TRBJ2-6,NA,CAISGGVGANVLTF,TGTGCCATCAGTGGCGGGGTCGGGGCCAACGTCCTGACTTTC
NA,15,TRBV3-1/TRBV3-2,TRBJ1-5,TRBD1,CASSQDGTGNQPQHF,TGTGCCAGCAGCCAAGATGGGACAGGCAATCAGCCCCAGCATTTT
NA,11,TRBV5-8,TRBJ1-2,NA,CASSLGDPYTF,TGTGCCAGCAGCTTGGGCGATCCCTACACCTTC
few,16,TRBV19,TRBJ1-2,NA,CASRRKTAGANYGYTF,TGTGCCAGTAGACGAAAAACAGCGGGAGCTAACTATGGCTACACCTTC
NA,14,TRBV4-2,TRBJ2-1,TRBD2,CASSLDSSGNEQFF,TGTGCCAGCAGCCTAGATTCTAGCGGAAATGAGCAGTTCTTC
NA,12,TRBV5-5,TRBJ2-1,NA,CASSSATSPQFF,TGTGCCAGCAGCTCGGCGACTAGTCCTCAGTTCTTC
NA,12,TRBV24-1,TRBJ2-1,TRBD2,CAAGGEGNEQFF,TGTGCCGCCGGGGGGGAGGGCAATGAGCAGTTCTTC
NA,15,TRBV27,TRBJ2-7,NA,CASSTTGTWEYEQYF,TGTGCCAGCAGTACCACCGGGACATGGGAGTACGAGCAGTACTTC
NA,15,TRBV5-4,TRBJ2-3,TRBD1,CASSPGTDFTDTQYF,TGTGCCAGCAGCCCCGGGACAGACTTCACAGATACGCAGTATTTT
NA,13,TRBV6-2/TRBV6-3,TRBJ2-7,NA,CASSNLRGYEQYF,TGTGCCAGCAGTAATCTTCGGGGCTACGAGCAGTACTTC
NA,14,TRBV5-1,TRBJ1-1,NA,CASSLDTTNTEAFF,TGCGCCAGCAGCCTGGACACAACCAACACTGAAGCTTTCTTT
NA,17,TRBV15,TRBJ2-5,TRBD2,CATSRDPSGGVLETQYF,TGTGCCACCAGCAGAGATCCTAGCGGGGGTGTCCTTGAGACCCAGTACTTC
NA,15,TRBV5-8,TRBJ1-2,NA,CASVLSGGTNYGYTF,TGTGCCAGCGTCCTCTCGGGTGGAACTAACTATGGCTACACCTTC
few,13,TRBV19,TRBJ1-6,NA,CASRTNGNSPLHF,TGTGCCAGTAGGACCAACGGGAATTCACCCCTCCACTTT
NA,11,TRBV19,TRBJ2-1,NA,CASRGLNEQFF,TGTGCCTCTCGGGGTCTGAATGAGCAGTTCTTC
NA,15,TRBV6-5,TRBJ2-7,NA,CASSSRAGTSYEQYF,TGTGCCAGCAGTTCCCGAGCCGGGACAAGTTACGAGCAGTACTTC
NA,17,TRBV5-1,TRBJ1-2,NA,CASSRGGSDSLNYGYTF,TGCGCCAGCAGCCGGGGGGGTTCGGACTCGCTTAACTATGGCTACACCTTC
once,14,TRBV19,TRBJ2-5,TRBD2,CASSARLAGETQYF,TGTGCCAGTAGTGCCCGACTAGCGGGAGAGACCCAGTACTTC
NA,11,TRBV7-3,TRBJ2-3,NA,CASRFGDTQYF,TGTGCCAGCAGGTTCGGGGATACGCAGTATTTT